The 22 T cell receptor beta chains reported below all come from one sample, sequenced in a study of cytomegalovirus exposure and HLA in healthy donors. PCR employed 60 Vbeta and 13 Jbeta primers. The assay was immunoSEQ multiplex PCR, and TCRdb's table has in-frame clones only and misses some. The table records over 90,000 clones, 70% to 75% of them present only once. Sequencing was done on a sample of PBMCs. Receptors were obtained from a man aged 40-49 years in good health and CMV-seronegative.

CDR3 residues: CSATGTANTIYF. Here the CDR3 DNA reads TGCAGCGCTACCGGGACAGCGAACACCATATATTTT. V usage is TRBV29-1 and J usage is TRBJ1-3, with 7 bases that match TRBD1. Germline trimming cut 7 bases from V and 7 bases from J; bases unmatched to any gene: 7. The CDR3 is 12 amino acids. The germline V gene has CDR1 SQVTM and CDR2 ANQGSEA.

The CDR3 DNA sequence: TGTGCCAGCAGGCCGGGACAGGGCCTTAACACCGGGGAGCTGTTTTTT. Translating gives CASRPGQGLNTGELFF. The chain carries TRBV11-1 and TRBJ2-2; the match to TRBD1 covers 9 bases. This CDR3 has 16 amino acids. Germline CDR1 reads SGHAT; CDR2 reads FQDESV (reference sequence). The V segment lost 6 bases and the J segment 2 bases; nucleotides outside the gene matches: 7. Filled out from reference TRBV11-1 and TRBJ2-2, the complete variable domain reads EAEVAQSPRYKITEKSQAVAFWCDPISGHATLYWYRQILGQGPELLVQFQDESVVDDSQLPKDRFSAERLKGVDSTLKIQPAELGDSAMYLCASRPGQGLNTGELFFGEGSRLTVL.

This rearrangement joins TRBV7-6 to TRBJ2-1; 7 bases agree with TRBD2. The CDR3 covers 14 residues. The germline CDR1 and CDR2 sequences are SGHVS and FNYEAQ. The trim removed 3 bases at V and 6 bases at J, leaving 5 bases unmatched. CDR3 bases: TGTGCCAGCAGCTTGGGGGGGTCGGGCAATGAGCAGTTCTTC. This gives the protein CASSLGGSGNEQFF.

This rearrangement joins TRBV25-1 to TRBJ2-1, with 9 bases fitting TRBD1. The germline CDR1 and CDR2 sequences are MGHDK and SYGVNS. J lost 8 bases, V lost 7 bases, and 12 bases had no gene match. The CDR3 length is 15 residues. The CDR3 coding sequence is TGTGCCAGCACTAACCCCGGGACAGGGATCCATGAGCAGTTCTTC. Translation gives CASTNPGTGIHEQFF.

V is TRBV4-1 and J is TRBJ2-5, with a possible D match to TRBD2 (6 bases). The V gene's germline CDR1 is MGHRA and CDR2 YSYEKL. V was trimmed by 1 base and J by 2 bases, leaving 11 bases between them. This CDR3 contains 15 residues. CDR3 DNA sequence: TGCGCCAGCAGCCAAGCGCGGGGTTATCAAGAGACCCAGTACTTC. Encoded protein: CASSQARGYQETQYF.

The chain joins TRBV4-2 to TRBJ1-1; possibly TRBD1 for D (6 bases). The ends were cut back, 5 bases at V and 4 bases at J, with 14 bases in the middle. This CDR3 contains 14 residues. Germline CDR1 LGHNA, CDR2 YNFKEQ. The CDR3 spells CASSFRDNSTEAFF. The CDR3 nucleotides read TGTGCCAGCAGCTTCCGGGACAATTCCACTGAAGCTTTCTTT.

This clone has just a few counts. The chain employs TRBV28 and TRBJ2-7; 7 nucleotides match TRBD1. CDR3 length: 12 amino acids. Germline V gene data show CDR1 as MDHEN and CDR2 as SYDVKM. V was pared by 7 bases and J by 2 bases, with 2 bases of the junction left unmatched. For the CDR3, the DNA is TGTGCCAGCACAGACAGGGCCTACGAGCAGTACTTC. It translates to CASTDRAYEQYF.

The CDR3 nucleotides are TGTGCCAGCAGTATACTGCTAACCCGTAATTCACCCCTCCACTTT. This codes for CASSILLTRNSPLHF. The rearrangement joins TRBV27 to TRBJ1-6; D call uncertain. This CDR3 has 15 residues. Between the trimmed V and J ends, which lost 5 bases and 6 bases, there was a span of 14 bases. The germline V gene encodes CDR1 MNHEY and CDR2 SMNVEV (reference sequence).

The V call is TRBV19, the J call TRBJ2-1, with no clear D. Per germline, CDR1 LNHDA and CDR2 SQIVND (reference sequence). Trimming stripped 7 bases from V and 7 bases from J, with 11 bases between. The CDR3 runs to 12 residues. CDR3 DNA sequence: TGTGCCAGTATAGGAGAAAAAAATGAGCAGTTCTTC. This gives the protein CASIGEKNEQFF.

This rearrangement joins TRBV6-1 to TRBJ2-1, with TRBD2 identical over 10 bases. CDR1 and CDR2 (germline): MNHNS, SASEGT. There are 17 residues in the CDR3. V shed 4 bases, J shed 5 bases, and the junction held 11 bases outside the gene matches. CDR3 nucleotides: TGTGCCAGCAGTGGACCTCTAGCGGGGGCCCGGGACAATGAGCAGTTCTTC. This gives the protein CASSGPLAGARDNEQFF.

This chain links TRBV6-1 with TRBJ1-2, with TRBD1 identical over 9 bases. There are 14 residues in the CDR3. V lost 7 bases and J lost 8; bases outside the gene matches: 11. CDR1 MNHNS and CDR2 SASEGT come from the germline V gene. CDR3 protein: CASTLGTGMRGYTF. CDR3 sequence (DNA): TGTGCCAGCACCCTAGGGACAGGGATGAGGGGCTACACCTTC.

The chain carries TRBV6-1 and TRBJ2-3, with 14 bases matching TRBD2. CDR1 and CDR2 from the germline V gene are MNHNS and SASEGT. V shed 11 bases and J 6 bases; nucleotides not matched to a gene: 7. The CDR3 covers 14 residues. DNA for the CDR3: TGTGCCGGTGGGACTAGCGGGGGTGGGGATACGCAGTATTTT. This translates into CAGGTSGGGDTQYF.

This clone was counted a few times. This rearrangement joins TRBV6-7 to TRBJ1-5; a possible D gene is TRBD1 (6 bases). TRBV6-7 is noted as an ORF with a role that remains uncertain. CDR3 length: 13 residues. V lost 8 bases and J 4 bases, leaving 12 bases between the germline ends. DNA for the CDR3: TGTGCCAGCCCCGGGACATGTAATCAGCCCCAGCATTTT. Encoded protein: CASPGTCNQPQHF.

The chain uses TRBV5-6 and TRBJ2-7, with D perhaps matching TRBD1 (6 bases). V gave up 1 base and J gave up 3 bases, with 14 bases separating them. CDR1 is SGHDT and CDR2 is YYEEEE in the germline V gene. This CDR3 is 15 amino acids long. Here the CDR3 reads CASSLPGADFYEQYF. The CDR3 coding sequence is TGTGCCAGCAGCTTGCCAGGGGCGGATTTCTACGAGCAGTACTTC.

This clone was observed once. The chain employs TRBV21-1 and TRBJ1-4; TRBD1 is taken as the D call from the table, unchecked against the DNA. TRBV21-1 is classified as a pseudogene. This CDR3 has 15 amino acids. The CDR3 nucleotides are TGTGCCAGCAGCAAGGACAGGGGTCCTAATGAAAAACTGTTTTTT. Residues: CASSKDRGPNEKLFF.

The V gene is TRBV27, the J gene TRBJ2-7, with 7 bases that match TRBD2. The CDR3 has 14 amino acids. Germline CDR1 MNHEY, CDR2 SMNVEV (reference sequence). Unmatched junction bases numbered 5, after V lost 3 bases and J lost 3 bases. The CDR3 is CASSFSAGFYEQYF. The CDR3 coding sequence is TGTGCCAGCAGTTTTTCAGCGGGGTTCTACGAGCAGTACTTC.

The chain recombines TRBV5-6 with TRBJ1-2, with 7 bases identical to TRBD1. CDR1 is SGHDT and CDR2 is YYEEEE in the germline V gene. This CDR3 spans 14 amino acids. The V segment lost 4 bases and the J segment 2 bases; nucleotides outside the gene matches: 5. The CDR3 nucleotides are TGTGCCAGCAGCCGGGACAGATTAAACTATGGCTACACCTTC. This translates into CASSRDRLNYGYTF. Supplemented by reference TRBV5-6 and TRBJ1-2, the full variable domain reads DAGVTQSPTHLIKTRGQQVTLRCSPKSGHDTVSWYQQALGQGPQFIFQYYEEEERQRGNFPDRFSGHQFPNYSSELNVNALLLGDSALYLCASSRDRLNYGYTFGSGTRLTVV.

This chain joins TRBV4-1 and TRBJ2-3; 8 positions match TRBD2. The CDR3 spans 13 residues. The J segment lost 8 bases and the V segment lost 6 bases, leaving 7 bases of the junction unmatched. The germline V gene has CDR1 MGHRA and CDR2 YSYEKL. The CDR3 is CASRREGDGTQYF. As DNA, the CDR3 is TGCGCCAGCAGACGGGAGGGGGACGGTACGCAGTATTTT.

The gene calls are TRBV4-1 and TRBJ2-7, with D possibly matching TRBD1 (7 bases). The CDR3 is 17 residues long. Trimming removed 4 bases from V and 9 bases from J, with 28 bases in between. Germline-derived CDR1 and CDR2 are MGHRA and YSYEKL. The CDR3 sequence: CASSPSGQGGFKRGQYF. As DNA, the CDR3 is TGCGCCAGCAGCCCCTCGGGGCAGGGGGGATTTAAGAGGGGGCAGTACTTC.

This clone was observed a handful of times. The rearrangement joins TRBV6-5 to TRBJ2-7; no clear D gene. The germline gives CDR1 MNHEY, CDR2 SVGAGI. The CDR3 contains 14 residues. V gave up 7 bases and J gave up 6 bases, with 19 bases separating them. The CDR3 spells CASTATTPPGEQYF. The CDR3 DNA is TGTGCCAGCACGGCTACTACCCCTCCTGGCGAGCAGTACTTC.

The V call is TRBV5-1, the J call TRBJ1-6, with TRBD1 matching over 7 bases. CDR3 size: 15 residues. CDR1 and CDR2 from the germline V gene are SGHRS and YFSETQ. After removal of 4 bases from V and 6 bases from J, the junction contained 7 bases not matched to a gene. Here the CDR3 reads CASSVDRPSNSPLHF. The CDR3 nucleotides are TGCGCCAGCAGCGTGGACAGGCCTAGTAATTCACCCCTCCACTTT.

The rearrangement joins TRBV29-1 to TRBJ2-1; D not certain. CDR1 SQVTM and CDR2 ANQGSEA come from the germline V gene. CDR3 size: 10 residues. The V gene lost 4 bases and the J gene lost 7 bases, with 5 bases spanning the gap. CDR3 coding DNA: TGCAGCGTTGTTAAAAATGAGCAGTTCTTC. This gives the protein CSVVKNEQFF.